Given below is one T cell receptor beta chain in context. Its antigen is as yet unknown. The data stem from a study of OX40 agonist ivuxolimab in advanced cancers. Whole-study context: Dose-escalation cases comprised hepatocellular carcinoma, melanoma, renal cell or head and neck cancer. Patients achieving partial responses numbered three: one hepatocellular carcinoma case and two cutaneous melanoma cases.

The assay was immunoSEQ multiplex PCR, and TCRdb's table has in-frame clones only and misses some. The sample contains tens of thousands of clones, about 85% of which appear only once. Study-level results: More expanded clones were found, on average, in CD8+ than in CD4+ T cells. Certain nonresponding patients likewise had low normalized T-cell clonal expansion.

Germline V CDR1 and CDR2: MNHEY, SVGAGI. The V and J ends lost 3 bases and 1 base, in that order; junction bases with no gene match: 7. This CDR3 has 16 amino acids. This sequence joins TRBV6-5 and TRBJ1-1; 8 bases fit TRBD1. Sample: CD4+ or CD8+ T cells sorted from blood, taken in a trial of the OX40 agonist ivuxolimab. The TCR was taken from an adult with an advanced solid tumor such as melanoma, head and neck, liver or kidney cancer. The CDR3 DNA is TGTGCCAGCAGTTATAACAGGGGGATAGCGAACACTGAAGCTTTCTTT. Residues: CASSYNRGIANTEAFF.